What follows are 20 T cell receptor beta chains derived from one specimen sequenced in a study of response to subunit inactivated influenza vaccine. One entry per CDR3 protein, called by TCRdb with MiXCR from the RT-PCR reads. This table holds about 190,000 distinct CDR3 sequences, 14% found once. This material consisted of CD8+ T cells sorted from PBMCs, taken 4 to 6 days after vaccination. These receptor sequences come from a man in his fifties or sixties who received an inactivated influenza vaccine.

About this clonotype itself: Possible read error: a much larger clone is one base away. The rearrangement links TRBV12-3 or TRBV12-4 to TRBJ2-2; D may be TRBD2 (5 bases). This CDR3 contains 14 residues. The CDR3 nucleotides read TGTGCCAGCAGTCGCCTTGAACGGGCCGGGGAGCTGCTTTTT. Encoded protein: CASSRLERAGELLF.

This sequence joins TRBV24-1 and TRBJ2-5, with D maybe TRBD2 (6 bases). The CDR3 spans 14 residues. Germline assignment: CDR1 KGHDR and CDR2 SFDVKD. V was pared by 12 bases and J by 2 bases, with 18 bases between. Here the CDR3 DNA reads TGTGCCCCGACCGGGGGTCAGGTACAAGAGACCCAGTACTTC. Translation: CAPTGGQVQETQYF.

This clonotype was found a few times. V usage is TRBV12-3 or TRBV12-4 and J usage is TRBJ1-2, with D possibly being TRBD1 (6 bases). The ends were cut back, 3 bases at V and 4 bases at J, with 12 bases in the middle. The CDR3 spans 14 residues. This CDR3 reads CASSFVLGGYGYTF. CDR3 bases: TGTGCCAGCAGTTTCGTTCTAGGGGGCTATGGCTACACCTTC.

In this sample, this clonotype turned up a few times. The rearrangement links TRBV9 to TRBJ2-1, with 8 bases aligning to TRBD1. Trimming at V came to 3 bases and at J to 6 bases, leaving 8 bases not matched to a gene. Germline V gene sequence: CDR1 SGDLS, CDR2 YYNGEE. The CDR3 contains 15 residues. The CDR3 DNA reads TGTGCCAGCAGCGCTGGACAGGGTTTGGGCAATGAGCAGTTCTTC. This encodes CASSAGQGLGNEQFF. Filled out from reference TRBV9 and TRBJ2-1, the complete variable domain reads DSGVTQTPKHLITATGQRVTLRCSPRSGDLSVYWYQQSLDQGLQFLIQYYNGEERAKGNILERFSAQQFPDLHSELNLSSLELGDSALYFCASSAGQGLGNEQFFGPGTRLTVL.

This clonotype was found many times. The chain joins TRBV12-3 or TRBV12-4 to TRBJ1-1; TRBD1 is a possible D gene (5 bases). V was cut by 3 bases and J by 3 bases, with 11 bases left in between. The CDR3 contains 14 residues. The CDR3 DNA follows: TGTGCCAGCAGTTTTGGGGGACCCCACACTGAAGCTTTCTTT. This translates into CASSFGGPHTEAFF.

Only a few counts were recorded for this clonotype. This CDR3 reads CASSLTLFFGETQYF. CDR3 in DNA: TGTGCCAGCAGCCTCACTTTGTTCTTTGGAGAGACCCAGTACTTC. The V gene is TRBV7-2, the J gene TRBJ2-5; D gene uncertain. Trimming took 5 bases from V and 4 from J, leaving 17 bases between them. This CDR3 comprises 15 residues. Germline-derived CDR1 and CDR2 are SGHTA and FQGNSA.

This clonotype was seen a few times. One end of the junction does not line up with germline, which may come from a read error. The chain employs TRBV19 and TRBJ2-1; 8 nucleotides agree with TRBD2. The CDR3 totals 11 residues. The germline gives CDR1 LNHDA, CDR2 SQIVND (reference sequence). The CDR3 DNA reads TGTGCCAGTAGTATCGGGACTAGGCCCATCTTC. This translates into CASSIGTRPIF.

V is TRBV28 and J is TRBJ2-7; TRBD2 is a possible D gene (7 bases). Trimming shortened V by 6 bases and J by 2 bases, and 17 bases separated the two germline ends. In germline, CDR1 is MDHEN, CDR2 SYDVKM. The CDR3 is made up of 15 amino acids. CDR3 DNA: TGTGCCAGCAGCCAAGCGGGACACATAACCTACGAGCAGTACTTC. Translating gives CASSQAGHITYEQYF.

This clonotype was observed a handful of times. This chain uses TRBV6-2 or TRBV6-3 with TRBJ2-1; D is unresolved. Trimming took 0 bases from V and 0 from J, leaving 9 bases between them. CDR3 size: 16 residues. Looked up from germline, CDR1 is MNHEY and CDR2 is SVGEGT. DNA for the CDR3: TGTGCCAGCAGTTACTCGGACGTTAGCTCCTACAATGAGCAGTTCTTC. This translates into CASSYSDVSSYNEQFF.

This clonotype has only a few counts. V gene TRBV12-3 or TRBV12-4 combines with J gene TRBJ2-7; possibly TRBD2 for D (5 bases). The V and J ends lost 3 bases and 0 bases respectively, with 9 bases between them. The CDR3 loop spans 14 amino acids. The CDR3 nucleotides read TGTGCCAGCAGTTTTGGAGGAGACTCCTACGAGCAGTACTTC. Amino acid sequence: CASSFGGDSYEQYF.

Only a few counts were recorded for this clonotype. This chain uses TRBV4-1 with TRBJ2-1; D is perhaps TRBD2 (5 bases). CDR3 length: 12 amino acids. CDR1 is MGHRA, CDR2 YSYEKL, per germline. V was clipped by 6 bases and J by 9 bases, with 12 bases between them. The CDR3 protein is CASRTPSGEQFF. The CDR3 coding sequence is TGCGCCAGCAGGACCCCCAGCGGTGAGCAGTTCTTC.

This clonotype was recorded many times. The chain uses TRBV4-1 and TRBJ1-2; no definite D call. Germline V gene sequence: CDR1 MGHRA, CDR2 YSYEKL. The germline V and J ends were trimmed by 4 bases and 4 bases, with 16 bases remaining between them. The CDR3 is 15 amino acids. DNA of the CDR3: TGCGCCAGCAGCCTCGGGCAAGCAGAGGTCTATGGCTACACCTTC. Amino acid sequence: CASSLGQAEVYGYTF.

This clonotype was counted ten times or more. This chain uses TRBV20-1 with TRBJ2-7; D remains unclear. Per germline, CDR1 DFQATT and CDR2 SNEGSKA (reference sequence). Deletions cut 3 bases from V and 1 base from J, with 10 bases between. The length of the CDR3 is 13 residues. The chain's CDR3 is CSARSADSYEQYF. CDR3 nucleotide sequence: TGCAGTGCTAGGTCCGCTGATTCCTACGAGCAGTACTTC.

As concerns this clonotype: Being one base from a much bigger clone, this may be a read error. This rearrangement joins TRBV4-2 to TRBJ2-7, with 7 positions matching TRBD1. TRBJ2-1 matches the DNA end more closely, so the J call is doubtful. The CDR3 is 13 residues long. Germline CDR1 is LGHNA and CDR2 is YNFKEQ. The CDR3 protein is CASSQGGGYEQFF. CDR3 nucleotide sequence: TGTGCCAGCAGCCAAGGAGGGGGCTACGAGCAGTTCTTC.

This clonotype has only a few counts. The CDR3 reads CASSVGGFAGSYNEQFF. Here the CDR3 DNA reads TGTGCCAGCAGCGTAGGTGGCTTCGCTGGGTCCTACAATGAGCAGTTCTTC. The chain has TRBV9 and TRBJ2-1; no definite D call. Between the trimmed V and J ends, which lost 0 bases and 1 base, there was a span of 14 bases. Germline CDR1 reads SGDLS; CDR2 reads YYNGEE. The CDR3 length is 17 residues.

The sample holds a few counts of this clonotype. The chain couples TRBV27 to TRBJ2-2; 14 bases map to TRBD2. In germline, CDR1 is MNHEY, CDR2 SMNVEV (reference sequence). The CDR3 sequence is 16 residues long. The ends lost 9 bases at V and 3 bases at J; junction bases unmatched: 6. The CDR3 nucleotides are TGTGCCAGTAGGACTAGCGGGGGGTTTTACACCGGGGAGCTGTTTTTT. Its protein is CASRTSGGFYTGELFF.

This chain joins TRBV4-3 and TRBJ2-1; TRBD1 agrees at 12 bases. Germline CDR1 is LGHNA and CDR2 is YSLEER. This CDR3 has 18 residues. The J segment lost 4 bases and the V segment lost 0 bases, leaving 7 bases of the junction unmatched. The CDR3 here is CASSQDRDRGLLYNEQFF. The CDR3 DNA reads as TGCGCCAGCAGCCAAGATAGGGACAGGGGGCTGTTGTACAATGAGCAGTTCTTC.

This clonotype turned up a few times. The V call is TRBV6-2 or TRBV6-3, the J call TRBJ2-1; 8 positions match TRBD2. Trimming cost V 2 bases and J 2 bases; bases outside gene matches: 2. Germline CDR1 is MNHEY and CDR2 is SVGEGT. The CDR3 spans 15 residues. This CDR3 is CASSYQAGAYNEQFF. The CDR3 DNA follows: TGTGCCAGCAGTTACCAAGCGGGGGCCTACAATGAGCAGTTCTTC.

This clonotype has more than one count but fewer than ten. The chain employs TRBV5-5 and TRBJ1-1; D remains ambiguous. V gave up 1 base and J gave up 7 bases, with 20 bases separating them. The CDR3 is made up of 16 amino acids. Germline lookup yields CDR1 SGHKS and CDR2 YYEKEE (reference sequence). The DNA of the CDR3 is TGTGCCAGCAGCTTGTACTTGAGCTCGCAGCCACTTGAAGCTTTCTTT. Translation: CASSLYLSSQPLEAFF.

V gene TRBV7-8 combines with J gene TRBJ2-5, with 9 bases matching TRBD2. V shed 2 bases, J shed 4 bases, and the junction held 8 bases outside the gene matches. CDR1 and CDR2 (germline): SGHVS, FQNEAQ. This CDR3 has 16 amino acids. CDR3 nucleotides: TGTGCCAGCAGCTTACTAGCGGGGACGGAGGGAGAGACCCAGTACTTC. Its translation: CASSLLAGTEGETQYF.